The rows below give T cell receptor beta chains drawn from one sample of a study of T cell repertoires in cytomegalovirus infection. One entry per CDR3 protein, called by TCRdb with MiXCR from the reads. Here the sample spans some 300,000 distinct CDR3 sequences, roughly 16% being singletons. The specimen sequenced was PBMCs. Receptor source: a human donor in good health (CMV status not recorded). Some clones in this sample may be carry-over from other donors' samples. The CDR3 runs from the conserved cysteine through the conserved F or W. A D gene is named only where the DNA matches it firmly. Clone size is given for some rows only: seen once, a few or many times, or a class if the clone is expanded.

d_gene: TRBD2; abundance: few; j_gene: TRBJ2-2; v_gene: TRBV19; CDR3aa: CASQKGLAGGLVTGELFF; CDR3nt: TGTGCCAGCCAAAAAGGCTTAGCGGGGGGGCTGGTCACCGGGGAGCTGTTTTTT
d_gene: -; abundance: few; j_gene: TRBJ1-5; v_gene: TRBV6-5; CDR3aa: CASSYSRQGGGQPQHF; CDR3nt: TGTGCCAGCAGTTATTCCCGCCAGGGTGGAGGTCAGCCCCAGCATTTT
d_gene: -; abundance: few; j_gene: TRBJ1-2; v_gene: TRBV7-8; CDR3aa: CASSVGGRMYGYTF; CDR3nt: TGTGCCAGCAGCGTAGGAGGCAGGATGTATGGCTACACCTTC
d_gene: -; abundance: many; j_gene: TRBJ2-7; v_gene: TRBV7-2; CDR3aa: CASSLGGANSYEQYF; CDR3nt: TGTGCCAGCAGCTTAGGGGGGGCTAACTCCTACGAGCAGTACTTC
d_gene: -; abundance: -; j_gene: TRBJ2-1; v_gene: TRBV16; CDR3aa: CASSQSKKFF; CDR3nt: TGTGCCAGCAGCCAATCGAAAAAGTTCTTC
d_gene: -; abundance: -; j_gene: TRBJ2-1; v_gene: TRBV18; CDR3aa: CASSPGVQLEQFF; CDR3nt: TGTGCCAGCTCACCTGGAGTCCAGCTTGAGCAGTTCTTC
d_gene: -; abundance: few; j_gene: TRBJ2-7; v_gene: TRBV6-1; CDR3aa: CASRFQGYEQYF; CDR3nt: TGTGCCAGCAGATTCCAGGGATACGAGCAGTACTTC
d_gene: -; abundance: -; j_gene: TRBJ2-3; v_gene: TRBV6-2/TRBV6-3; CDR3aa: CASSYSGALMDTQYF; CDR3nt: TGTGCCAGCAGTTACTCCGGGGCTTTAATGGATACGCAGTATTTT
d_gene: -; abundance: many; j_gene: TRBJ2-3; v_gene: TRBV7-2; CDR3aa: CAGVQGAGGGAGTDTQYF; CDR3nt: TGTGCCGGAGTGCAGGGGGCTGGCGGGGGGGCCGGCACAGATACGCAGTATTTT
d_gene: -; abundance: few; j_gene: TRBJ2-7; v_gene: TRBV29-1; CDR3aa: CSVETASYEQYF; CDR3nt: TGCAGCGTTGAAACAGCCTCCTACGAGCAGTACTTC
d_gene: -; abundance: -; j_gene: TRBJ1-1; v_gene: TRBV12-3/TRBV12-4; CDR3aa: CASSLGSGAFF; CDR3nt: TGTGCCAGCAGTTTAGGATCTGGGGCTTTCTTT
d_gene: -; abundance: many; j_gene: TRBJ2-5; v_gene: TRBV7-2; CDR3aa: CASSLVGTRRETQYF; CDR3nt: TGTGCCAGCAGTCTAGTAGGGACCAGAAGAGAGACCCAGTACTTC
d_gene: -; abundance: many; j_gene: TRBJ1-5; v_gene: TRBV6-6; CDR3aa: CASNLVLREPQHF; CDR3nt: TGTGCCAGCAACCTTGTTTTGAGGGAGCCCCAGCATTTT
d_gene: -; abundance: -; j_gene: TRBJ2-2; v_gene: TRBV7-3; CDR3aa: CASSSRHPTGELFF; CDR3nt: TGTGCCAGCAGCTCAAGACACCCCACCGGGGAGCTGTTTTTT
d_gene: -; abundance: -; j_gene: TRBJ2-7; v_gene: TRBV6-8; CDR3aa: CASSYRQRVTYEQYF; CDR3nt: TGTGCCAGCAGTTATCGGCAGCGGGTAACCTACGAGCAGTACTTC
d_gene: -; abundance: many; j_gene: TRBJ1-5; v_gene: TRBV7-8; CDR3aa: CASSLAQGLGQPQHF; CDR3nt: TGTGCCAGCAGCTTAGCGCAAGGTTTAGGTCAGCCCCAGCATTTT
d_gene: -; abundance: few; j_gene: TRBJ2-7; v_gene: TRBV10-3; CDR3aa: CAIKPGPISYEQYF; CDR3nt: TGTGCCATCAAGCCGGGACCCATCTCCTACGAGCAGTACTTC
d_gene: -; abundance: -; j_gene: TRBJ1-2; v_gene: TRBV5-6; CDR3aa: CASSLAGEESYTF; CDR3nt: TGTGCCAGCAGCTTGGCCGGGGAGGAGAGCTACACCTTC
d_gene: -; abundance: -; j_gene: TRBJ1-1; v_gene: TRBV12-5; CDR3aa: CASAHSWGVEAFF; CDR3nt: TGTGCTAGTGCCCATTCCTGGGGAGTCGAAGCTTTCTTT
d_gene: -; abundance: -; j_gene: TRBJ2-1; v_gene: TRBV19; CDR3aa: CASSKGRVGNEQFF; CDR3nt: TGTGCCAGTAGTAAGGGCAGGGTAGGCAATGAGCAGTTCTTC
d_gene: -; abundance: -; j_gene: TRBJ2-2; v_gene: TRBV3-1; CDR3aa: CASSQFSGNTGELFF; CDR3nt: TGTGCCAGCAGCCAATTTTCGGGGAACACCGGGGAGCTGTTTTTT
d_gene: -; abundance: many; j_gene: TRBJ2-4; v_gene: TRBV6-2/TRBV6-3; CDR3aa: CASRKDRRLAKNIQYF; CDR3nt: TGTGCCAGCAGAAAAGACAGGAGGCTAGCCAAAAACATTCAGTACTTC
d_gene: TRBD1; abundance: many; j_gene: TRBJ2-7; v_gene: TRBV12-3/TRBV12-4; CDR3aa: CASSLEDRSYEQYF; CDR3nt: TGTGCCAGCAGTTTAGAGGACAGGAGCTACGAGCAGTACTTC
d_gene: -; abundance: few; j_gene: TRBJ2-4; v_gene: TRBV4-1; CDR3aa: CASSQGQQGPRAKNIQYF; CDR3nt: TGCGCCAGCAGCCAAGGCCAACAGGGTCCGAGAGCCAAAAACATTCAGTACTTC
d_gene: TRBD1; abundance: -; j_gene: TRBJ1-4; v_gene: TRBV4-1; CDR3aa: CASSQDLQGASRRLFF; CDR3nt: TGCGCCAGCAGCCAAGACTTGCAGGGGGCAAGTCGACGTCTGTTTTTT
d_gene: -; abundance: -; j_gene: TRBJ1-1; v_gene: TRBV4-1; CDR3aa: CASSQGGHTEAFF; CDR3nt: TGCGCCAGCAGCCAAGGAGGGCACACTGAAGCTTTCTTT
d_gene: -; abundance: few; j_gene: TRBJ1-4; v_gene: TRBV12-3/TRBV12-4; CDR3aa: CASSFAGFNEKLFF; CDR3nt: TGTGCCAGCAGTTTTGCGGGTTTTAATGAAAAACTGTTTTTT
d_gene: -; abundance: many; j_gene: TRBJ2-1; v_gene: TRBV7-2; CDR3aa: CASSLGQGNYNEQFF; CDR3nt: TGTGCCAGCAGCTTAGGGCAGGGAAACTACAATGAGCAGTTCTTC
d_gene: -; abundance: -; j_gene: TRBJ2-7; v_gene: TRBV2; CDR3aa: CASSGGVGYEQYF; CDR3nt: TGTGCCAGCAGTGGGGGGGTCGGCTACGAGCAGTACTTC
d_gene: -; abundance: many; j_gene: TRBJ1-3; v_gene: TRBV2; CDR3aa: CASSAGRDSGNTIYF; CDR3nt: TGTGCCAGCAGTGCTGGCAGGGACTCTGGAAACACCATATATTTT
d_gene: -; abundance: many; j_gene: TRBJ1-4; v_gene: TRBV4-3; CDR3aa: CASSQEYGEKLFF; CDR3nt: TGCGCCAGCAGCCAGGAGTACGGTGAAAAACTGTTTTTT
d_gene: -; abundance: few; j_gene: TRBJ2-7; v_gene: TRBV2; CDR3aa: CASSRRVLSYEQYF; CDR3nt: TGTGCCAGCAGCCGGAGGGTCCTAAGCTACGAGCAGTACTTC
d_gene: -; abundance: -; j_gene: TRBJ1-1; v_gene: TRBV7-3; CDR3aa: CASSVEQGEAFF; CDR3nt: TGTGCCAGCAGCGTAGAGCAGGGTGAAGCTTTCTTT
d_gene: -; abundance: few; j_gene: TRBJ2-3; v_gene: TRBV9; CDR3aa: CASSAVGGRTDTQYF; CDR3nt: TGTGCCAGCAGCGCCGTAGGCGGCCGCACAGATACGCAGTATTTT
d_gene: TRBD1; abundance: many; j_gene: TRBJ2-7; v_gene: TRBV7-2; CDR3aa: CASSLDSTGAYEQYF; CDR3nt: TGTGCCAGCAGCTTAGATTCCACAGGGGCCTACGAGCAGTACTTC
d_gene: -; abundance: many; j_gene: TRBJ1-5; v_gene: TRBV6-1; CDR3aa: CASSSDGNNQPQHF; CDR3nt: TGTGCCAGCAGTTCCGACGGAAACAATCAGCCCCAGCATTTT
d_gene: TRBD2; abundance: -; j_gene: TRBJ2-1; v_gene: TRBV7-2; CDR3aa: CASRPSGGVHNEQFF; CDR3nt: TGTGCCAGCAGACCCAGCGGGGGGGTCCACAATGAGCAGTTCTTC
d_gene: -; abundance: -; j_gene: TRBJ2-2; v_gene: TRBV19; CDR3aa: CASSIDLFDGENTGELFF; CDR3nt: TGTGCCAGTAGTATAGATTTATTCGATGGGGAGAACACCGGGGAGCTGTTTTTT
d_gene: -; abundance: -; j_gene: TRBJ2-5; v_gene: TRBV20-1; CDR3aa: CSARDPAGVVETQYF; CDR3nt: TGCAGTGCTAGAGATCCGGCAGGGGTAGTCGAGACCCAGTACTTC
d_gene: -; abundance: many; j_gene: TRBJ1-4; v_gene: TRBV7-2; CDR3aa: CASSLGGYNEKLFF; CDR3nt: TGTGCCAGCAGCTTAGGAGGGTACAATGAAAAACTGTTTTTT
d_gene: -; abundance: few; j_gene: TRBJ1-2; v_gene: TRBV24-1; CDR3aa: CATSDARGSSYGYTF; CDR3nt: TGTGCCACCAGTGATGCCAGGGGCTCCAGCTATGGCTACACCTTC
d_gene: TRBD1; abundance: many; j_gene: TRBJ1-1; v_gene: TRBV7-9; CDR3aa: CASSPNRGGNTEAFF; CDR3nt: TGTGCCAGCAGCCCCAACAGGGGTGGGAACACTGAAGCTTTCTTT
d_gene: -; abundance: -; j_gene: TRBJ1-6; v_gene: TRBV6-1; CDR3aa: CASSEGGVSPLHF; CDR3nt: TGTGCCAGCAGTGAAGGCGGGGTTTCGCCCCTCCACTTT
d_gene: -; abundance: -; j_gene: TRBJ1-4; v_gene: TRBV2; CDR3aa: CASRSTTTNEKLFF; CDR3nt: TGTGCCAGCCGGTCTACCACAACTAATGAAAAACTGTTTTTT
d_gene: TRBD1; abundance: -; j_gene: TRBJ1-2; v_gene: TRBV12-3/TRBV12-4; CDR3aa: CASSSGGQGVIGGYTF; CDR3nt: TGTGCCAGCAGTTCAGGTGGACAGGGGGTAATCGGCGGCTACACCTTC
d_gene: -; abundance: many; j_gene: TRBJ2-1; v_gene: TRBV7-2; CDR3aa: CASSQDRNEQFF; CDR3nt: TGTGCCAGCAGCCAGGACCGGAATGAGCAGTTCTTC
d_gene: -; abundance: -; j_gene: TRBJ2-7; v_gene: TRBV27; CDR3aa: CASSSGGPNYEQYF; CDR3nt: TGTGCCAGCAGTTCCGGGGGGCCCAACTACGAGCAGTACTTC
d_gene: TRBD1; abundance: many; j_gene: TRBJ1-4; v_gene: TRBV15; CDR3aa: CATSSGQGAAEKLFF; CDR3nt: TGTGCCACCAGCAGTGGACAGGGCGCCGCTGAAAAACTGTTTTTT